This T cell receptor beta chain originates from a study of CD8 T cells in ankylosing spondylitis. TCRdb re-analysed the 5' RACE reads in MiXCR, keeping a single row per CDR3 protein. The sample has fewer than 400,000 distinct CDR3 sequences; around 22% are singletons. General study results and limits: The study identified a TCR beta motif of about eight highly homologous variants that appeared characteristic of ankylosing spondylitis blood. Reportedly, matched ankylosing spondylitis synovial fluid was significantly enriched for disease-linked clones.

As concerns this clonotype: Its specificity is not known.

The CDR3 runs to 14 residues. Per the germline V gene, CDR1 is DFQATT and CDR2 is SNEGSKA (reference sequence). The V and J ends lost 3 bases and 3 bases respectively, with 12 bases between them. The chain links TRBV20-1 to TRBJ2-1; D call uncertain. This clonotype was sampled from a male donor with ankylosing spondylitis. The sequencing input was blood, either unsorted or a sorted T cell fraction (not recorded which). The CDR3 reads CSASLPTIYNEQFF. Written as DNA, the CDR3 is TGCAGTGCTAGTCTCCCGACGATCTACAATGAGCAGTTCTTC.